A single sample is the source of the 28 T cell receptor beta chains below, sequenced in a study of T-cell reconstitution after alpha-beta-depleted transplantation in children. As it was prepared, the TCRbeta library received unique molecular identifiers. TCRdb passed the PCR reads through MiXCR, listing each CDR3 protein once. Of about 480,000 distinct CDR3 sequences detected, 9.5% to 15% appear once; the ten largest clones hold more than 5.5%. The sample in question was PBMCs from the stem cell graft donor, obtained from the stem cell graft. The receptors derive from a human donor who donated a stem cell graft to a child with combined immunodeficiency.

Many counts were recorded for this clonotype. The genes are TRBV7-9 and TRBJ2-1; the D gene is possibly TRBD1 (6 bases). Germline values: CDR1 SEHNR, CDR2 FQNEAQ (reference sequence). This CDR3 contains 15 residues. V lost 4 bases and J lost 6, with 16 bases in between. Here the CDR3 DNA reads TGTGCCAGCAGCTCCCAACGCAGGGGTCCCAATGAGCAGTTCTTC. It encodes CASSSQRRGPNEQFF.

The chain uses TRBV12-3 or TRBV12-4 and TRBJ1-6; 7 bases map to TRBD1. There are 14 residues in the CDR3. J lost 9 bases, V lost 5 bases, and 7 bases had no gene match. CDR3 protein: CASSTRQGGSPLHF. The CDR3 DNA is TGTGCCAGCAGTACCCGACAGGGAGGTTCACCCCTCCACTTT.

This clonotype was observed a few times. V and J are TRBV2 and TRBJ1-3; D unresolved. The CDR3 covers 13 residues. Trimming removed 6 bases at V and 0 bases at J, with 6 bases between. Germline V gives CDR1 SNHLY, CDR2 FYNNEI. The CDR3 spells CASRVYSGNTIYF. The CDR3 region has the DNA TGTGCCAGCAGGGTATACTCTGGAAACACCATATATTTT.

The V gene is TRBV5-1, the J gene TRBJ2-1; D remains ambiguous. This CDR3 contains 15 residues. Trimming took off 0 bases at V and 2 bases at J, with 9 bases between the two ends. Germline V gene data show CDR1 as SGHRS and CDR2 as YFSETQ. The CDR3 nucleotides are TGCGCCAGCAGCTTGGTGGTGGGGACCTACAATGAGCAGTTCTTC. Its protein product is CASSLVVGTYNEQFF. The full variable domain, its missing parts supplied by reference TRBV5-1 and TRBJ2-1, is KAGVTQTPRYLIKTRGQQVTLSCSPISGHRSVSWYQQTPGQGLQFLFEYFSETQRNKGNFPGRFSGRQFSNSRSEMNVSTLELGDSALYLCASSLVVGTYNEQFFGPGTRLTVL.

The chain joins TRBV7-3 to TRBJ2-7; tentative D call: TRBD2 (5 bases). The CDR3 extends over 13 amino acids. V lost 4 bases, J lost 6 bases, and 13 bases lay in between. Germline lookup yields CDR1 SGHTA and CDR2 FQGTGA. This CDR3 is CASSSKVGSEQYF. In DNA form, the CDR3 reads TGTGCCAGCAGCTCTAAGGTGGGGAGCGAGCAGTACTTC.

The rearrangement links TRBV11-2 to TRBJ2-7; TRBD1 agrees at 7 bases. From germline, CDR1 is SGHAT and CDR2 FQNNGV. The CDR3 contains 15 residues. After removal of 4 bases from V and 0 bases from J, the junction contained 6 bases not matched to a gene. This chain's CDR3 is CASSSPTGNSYEQYF. The CDR3 region has the DNA TGTGCCAGCAGCTCGCCGACAGGGAACTCCTACGAGCAGTACTTC.

About this clonotype: Being one base from a much bigger clone, this may be a read error. This chain links TRBV6-5 with TRBJ2-7, with 9 nucleotides matching TRBD1. With 0 bases clipped from V and 5 bases from J, the junction kept 11 bases outside the gene matches. CDR1 and CDR2 from the germline V gene are MNHEY and SVGAGI. The CDR3 contains 17 residues. The CDR3 sequence: CASSYSTAGTGRDEQYF. In DNA form, the CDR3 reads TGTGCCAGCAGTTACTCGACGGCCGGGACAGGGAGGGACGAGCAGTACTTC.

The V gene is TRBV5-1, the J gene TRBJ2-3; perhaps TRBD1 as D (5 bases). Germline CDR1 is SGHRS and CDR2 is YFSETQ. The CDR3 has 14 residues. V lost 1 base and J 2 bases, leaving 8 bases between the germline ends. The DNA of the CDR3 is TGCGCCAGCAGCTTGTCAGGGCCCACAGATACGCAGTATTTT. Encoded protein: CASSLSGPTDTQYF.

This clonotype appeared a few times. The chain recombines TRBV7-6 with TRBJ1-1, with D maybe TRBD1 (6 bases). V shed 4 bases and J shed 3 bases, with 15 bases lying between them. CDR3 size: 15 residues. Germline lookup yields CDR1 SGHVS and CDR2 FNYEAQ. CDR3 DNA: TGTGCCAGCAGCTCTAAAACAGGGTATGACACTGAAGCTTTCTTT. Its protein product is CASSSKTGYDTEAFF.

This chain links TRBV12-3 or TRBV12-4 with TRBJ2-1; D is uncertain. This CDR3 region has 13 residues. Trimming removed 5 bases from V and 9 bases from J, with 14 bases in between. In DNA, the CDR3 is TGTGCCAGCAGTCCTCCTTGGGGAATTGAGCAGTTCTTC. This sequence encodes CASSPPWGIEQFF.

The genes are TRBV6-5 and TRBJ2-1; tentatively, D is TRBD1 (6 bases). Per germline, CDR1 MNHEY and CDR2 SVGAGI. Trimming removed 1 base at V and 8 bases at J, with 15 bases between. The CDR3 sequence is 15 residues long. CDR3 protein: CASSYYGQWIHEQFF. The CDR3 nucleotides are TGTGCCAGCAGTTACTATGGACAGTGGATCCATGAGCAGTTCTTC.

The chain employs TRBV18 and TRBJ2-2; no clear D. This CDR3 is 15 amino acids long. V was cut by 2 bases and J by 3 bases, with 10 bases left in between. Germline values: CDR1 KGHSH, CDR2 LQKENI. CDR3 in amino acids: CASSPMALDTGELFF. CDR3 DNA: TGTGCCAGCTCACCAATGGCATTGGACACCGGGGAGCTGTTTTTT.

This clonotype came up many times. The genes are TRBV12-3 or TRBV12-4 and TRBJ2-1; a weak D match, TRBD2 (5 bases). The length of the CDR3 is 13 residues. The V end lost 3 bases, the J end lost 3 bases, and 6 bases lay between the germline ends. The CDR3 loop reads CASSFRDYNEQFF. DNA of the CDR3: TGTGCCAGCAGTTTCCGGGACTACAATGAGCAGTTCTTC.

This clonotype occurred a few times. The V call is TRBV20-1, the J call TRBJ2-2, with D tentatively TRBD1 (6 bases). The CDR3 runs to 13 residues. Between the trimmed V and J ends, which lost 6 bases and 1 base, there was a span of 9 bases. Germline CDR1 reads DFQATT; CDR2 reads SNEGSKA (reference sequence). The CDR3 bases are TGCAGTGCGTACAGGGTGAACACCGGGGAGCTGTTTTTT. Its translation: CSAYRVNTGELFF.

The rearrangement links TRBV7-2 to TRBJ2-7; tentative D call: TRBD2 (6 bases). Looked up from germline, CDR1 is SGHTA and CDR2 is FQGNSA. CDR3 length: 13 residues. Deletions cut 6 bases from V and 1 base from J, with 10 bases between. The CDR3 protein is CASRSGGSYEQYF. The CDR3 region has the DNA TGTGCCAGCAGGTCCGGGGGATCCTACGAGCAGTACTTC.

About this clonotype itself: This may come from a read error, since a much larger clone is one base off. The genes are TRBV29-1 and TRBJ2-2; D perhaps matches TRBD2 (5 bases). The CDR3 is 13 residues long. Germline CDR1 and CDR2: SQVTM and ANQGSEA. This CDR3 reads CRVARENTGELFF. CDR3 sequence (DNA): TGCAGAGTCGCCCGGGAGAACACCGGGGAGCTGTTTTTT.

CDR3 in amino acids: CASSQVPLDTQYF. CDR3 DNA: TGTGCCAGCAGCCAAGTGCCCCTGGATACGCAGTATTTT. The rearrangement uses TRBV3-1 and TRBJ2-3; D call uncertain. The V end lost 1 base, the J end lost 6 bases, and 8 bases lay between the germline ends. Germline loops: CDR1 LGHDT, CDR2 YNNKEL (reference sequence). The CDR3 has 13 amino acids.

This clonotype was counted many times. The chain is built from TRBV2 and TRBJ2-7; D is perhaps TRBD1 (5 bases). CDR1 is SNHLY and CDR2 is FYNNEI in the germline V gene. CDR3 length: 12 amino acids. V lost 6 bases to trimming and J lost 2 bases, with 8 bases between them. As DNA, the CDR3 is TGTGCCAGCAGGGGGCCTGCCTACGAGCAGTACTTC. Translation gives CASRGPAYEQYF.

This clonotype has more than one count but fewer than ten. The rearrangement links TRBV7-9 to TRBJ2-5, with 7 bases matching TRBD1. The germline V gene encodes CDR1 SEHNR and CDR2 FQNEAQ (reference sequence). CDR3 length equals 15 residues. Losses at the gene ends were 4 bases for V and 4 bases for J; bases not matched to a gene: 9. The CDR3 coding sequence is TGTGCCAGCAGCTCAAGGACAGGCCTTCGAGAGACCCAGTACTTC. Translated: CASSSRTGLRETQYF.

This clonotype came up many times. J is TRBJ2-2 and V is TRBV6-5; 15 nucleotides match TRBD2. This CDR3 has 16 residues. Germline values: CDR1 MNHEY, CDR2 SVGAGI. Trimming removed 6 bases from V and 10 bases from J; junction bases left unmatched: 9. The CDR3 DNA sequence: TGTGCCAGCAGCCGCAGGACTAGCGGGAGGGCCAAGGAGCTGTTTTTT. Its translation: CASSRRTSGRAKELFF.

The V and J genes are TRBV15 and TRBJ2-7; D remains ambiguous. The V gene's germline CDR1 is LNHNV and CDR2 YYDKDF (reference sequence). V was trimmed by 5 bases and J by 6 bases, leaving 17 bases between them. The CDR3 length is 14 residues. For the CDR3, the DNA is TGTGCCACCAGCCGCGAGAGTCACCCCGGCGAGCAGTACTTC. Translating it yields CATSRESHPGEQYF.

This clonotype was recorded many times. The genes are TRBV11-1 and TRBJ2-5, with D perhaps TRBD2 (6 bases). V gave up 3 bases and J gave up 3 bases, with 23 bases separating them. Per germline, CDR1 SGHAT and CDR2 FQDESV (reference sequence). The CDR3 consists of 18 residues. CDR3 sequence: CASSFSRSGPRLKETQYF. DNA of the CDR3: TGTGCCAGCAGCTTTTCCCGGAGCGGGCCTCGCTTAAAAGAGACCCAGTACTTC.

The V call is TRBV24-1, the J call TRBJ1-1; D ambiguous. The length of the CDR3 is 13 residues. Deletions cut 10 bases from V and 2 bases from J, with 13 bases between. CDR1 KGHDR and CDR2 SFDVKD come from the germline V gene. CDR3 nucleotide sequence: TGTGCCACTTCATTGACTGAAAACACTGAAGCTTTCTTT. It codes for CATSLTENTEAFF.

This rearrangement joins TRBV3-1 to TRBJ2-3; 9 nucleotides match TRBD2. The germline CDR1 and CDR2 sequences are LGHDT and YNNKEL (reference sequence). V trimming: 0 bases; J trimming: 1 base; junction bases outside the gene matches: 5. This CDR3 is 17 amino acids long. This chain's CDR3 is CASSQDWIAGGTDTQYF. Written as DNA, the CDR3 is TGTGCCAGCAGCCAAGATTGGATAGCGGGGGGCACAGATACGCAGTATTTT.

This clonotype was counted at least ten times. The chain recombines TRBV12-3 or TRBV12-4 with TRBJ2-3; possibly TRBD1 or TRBD2 for D (6 bases each). The V gene lost 1 base and the J gene lost 3 bases, with 8 bases spanning the gap. This CDR3 has 14 amino acids. The CDR3 protein is CASSLGGATDTQYF. In DNA form, the CDR3 reads TGTGCCAGCAGTTTAGGGGGGGCGACAGATACGCAGTATTTT.

This clonotype was counted only a few times. This sequence joins TRBV28 and TRBJ2-5, with 10 bases fitting TRBD1. This CDR3 is built from 16 residues. Germline loops: CDR1 MDHEN, CDR2 SYDVKM. V was pared by 6 bases and J by 4 bases, with 11 bases of the junction left unmatched. As DNA, the CDR3 is TGTGCCAGCAGGGCGCCCCAGACAGGGGGCATAGAGACCCAGTACTTC. It specifies CASRAPQTGGIETQYF. The full variable domain, completed using reference TRBV28 and TRBJ2-5, is DVKVTQSSRYLVKRTGEKVFLECVQDMDHENMFWYRQDPGLGLRLIYFSYDVKMKEKGDIPEGYSVSREKKERFSLILESASTNQTSMYLCASRAPQTGGIETQYFGPGTRLLVL.

This clonotype was seen only a few times. The chain uses TRBV4-3 and TRBJ2-7; D call uncertain. The germline gives CDR1 LGHNA, CDR2 YSLEER. CDR3 length: 15 residues. V was pared by 0 bases and J by 4 bases, with 13 bases between. The DNA of the CDR3 is TGCGCCAGCAGCCAAGATCCAGCTACTTGGTACGAGCAGTACTTC. Translated, it gives CASSQDPATWYEQYF.

The V call is TRBV28, the J call TRBJ1-1; tentative D call: TRBD1 (6 bases). The CDR3 totals 14 residues. Germline V gene sequence: CDR1 MDHEN, CDR2 SYDVKM. Trimming left V 7 bases short and J 1 base short, with 13 bases between. The CDR3 coding sequence is TGTGCCAGCACCCTGCGGGGGGCGAACACTGAAGCTTTCTTT. It yields the protein CASTLRGANTEAFF.